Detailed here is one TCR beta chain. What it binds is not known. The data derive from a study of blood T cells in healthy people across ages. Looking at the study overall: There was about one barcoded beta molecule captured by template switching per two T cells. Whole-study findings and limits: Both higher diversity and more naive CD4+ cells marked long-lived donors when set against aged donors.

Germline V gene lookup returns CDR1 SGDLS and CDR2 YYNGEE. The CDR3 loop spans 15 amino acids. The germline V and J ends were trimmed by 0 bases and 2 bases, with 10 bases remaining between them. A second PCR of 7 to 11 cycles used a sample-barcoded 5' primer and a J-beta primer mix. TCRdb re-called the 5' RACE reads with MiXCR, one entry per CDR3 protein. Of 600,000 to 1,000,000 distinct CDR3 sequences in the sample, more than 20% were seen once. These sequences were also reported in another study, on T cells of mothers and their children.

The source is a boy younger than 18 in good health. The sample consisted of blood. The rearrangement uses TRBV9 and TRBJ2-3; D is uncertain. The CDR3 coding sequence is TGTGCCAGCAGCGTAGAATGGAGCTTCACAGATACGCAGTATTTT. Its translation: CASSVEWSFTDTQYF.